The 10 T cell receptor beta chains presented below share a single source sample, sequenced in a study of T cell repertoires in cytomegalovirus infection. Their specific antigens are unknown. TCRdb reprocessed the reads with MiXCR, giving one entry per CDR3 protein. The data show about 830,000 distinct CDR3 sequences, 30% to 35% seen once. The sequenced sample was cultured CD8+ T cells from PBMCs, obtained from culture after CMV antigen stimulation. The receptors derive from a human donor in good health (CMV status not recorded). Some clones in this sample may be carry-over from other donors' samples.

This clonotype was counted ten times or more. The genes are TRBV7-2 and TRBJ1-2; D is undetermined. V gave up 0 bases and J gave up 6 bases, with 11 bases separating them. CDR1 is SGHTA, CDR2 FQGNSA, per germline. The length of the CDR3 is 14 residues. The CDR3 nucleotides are TGTGCCAGCAGCTTAGCTTCGGTTTTACATGGCTACACCTTC. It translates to CASSLASVLHGYTF.

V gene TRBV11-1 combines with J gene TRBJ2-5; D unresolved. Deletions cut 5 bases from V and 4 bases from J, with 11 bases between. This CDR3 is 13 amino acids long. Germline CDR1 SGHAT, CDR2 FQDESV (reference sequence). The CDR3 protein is CASSRVNVETQYF. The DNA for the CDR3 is TGTGCCAGCAGCAGGGTCAACGTAGAGACCCAGTACTTC.

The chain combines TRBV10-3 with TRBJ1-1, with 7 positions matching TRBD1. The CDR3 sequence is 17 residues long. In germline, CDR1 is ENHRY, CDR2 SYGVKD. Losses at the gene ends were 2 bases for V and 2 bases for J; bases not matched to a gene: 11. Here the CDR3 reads CAISEDSGDRLNTEAFF. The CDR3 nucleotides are TGTGCCATCAGTGAGGACTCGGGGGACAGATTAAACACTGAAGCTTTCTTT.

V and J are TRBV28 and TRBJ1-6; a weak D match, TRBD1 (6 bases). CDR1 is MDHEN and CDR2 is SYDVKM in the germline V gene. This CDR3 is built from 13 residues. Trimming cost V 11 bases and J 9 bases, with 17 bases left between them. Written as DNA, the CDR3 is TGTGCCTGGGGGGCGCTGGGTACTTCACCCCTCCACTTT. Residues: CAWGALGTSPLHF.

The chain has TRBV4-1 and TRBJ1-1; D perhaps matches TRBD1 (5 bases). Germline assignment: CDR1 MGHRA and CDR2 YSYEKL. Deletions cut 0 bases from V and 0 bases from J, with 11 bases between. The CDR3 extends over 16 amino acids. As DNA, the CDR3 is TGCGCCAGCAGCCAAGAACAGACAGTCATGAACACTGAAGCTTTCTTT. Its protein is CASSQEQTVMNTEAFF.

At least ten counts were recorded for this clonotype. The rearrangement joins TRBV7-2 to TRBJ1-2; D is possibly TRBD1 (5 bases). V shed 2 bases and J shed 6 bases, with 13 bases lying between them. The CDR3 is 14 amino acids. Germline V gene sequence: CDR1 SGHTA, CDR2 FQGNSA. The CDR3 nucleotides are TGTGCCAGCAGCTTACCGGGGGGTACGGATGGCTACACCTTC. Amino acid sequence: CASSLPGGTDGYTF.

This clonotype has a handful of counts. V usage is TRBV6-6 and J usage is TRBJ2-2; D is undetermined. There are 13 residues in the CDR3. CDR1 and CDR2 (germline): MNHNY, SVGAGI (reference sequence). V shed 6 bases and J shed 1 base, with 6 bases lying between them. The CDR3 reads CASRERNTGELFF. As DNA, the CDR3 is TGTGCCAGCAGAGAGAGGAACACCGGGGAGCTGTTTTTT.

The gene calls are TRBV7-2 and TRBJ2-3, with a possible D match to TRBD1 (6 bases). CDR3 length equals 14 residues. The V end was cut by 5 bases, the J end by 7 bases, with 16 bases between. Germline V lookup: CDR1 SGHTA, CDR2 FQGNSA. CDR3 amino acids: CASSRPQQGHTQYF. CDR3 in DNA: TGTGCCAGCAGCAGACCACAACAGGGACATACGCAGTATTTT.

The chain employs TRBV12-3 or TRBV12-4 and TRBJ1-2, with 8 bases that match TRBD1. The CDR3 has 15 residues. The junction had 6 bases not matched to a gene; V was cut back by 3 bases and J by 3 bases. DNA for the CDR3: TGTGCCAGCAGTTTTACACAGGGGGACGACTATGGCTACACCTTC. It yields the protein CASSFTQGDDYGYTF.

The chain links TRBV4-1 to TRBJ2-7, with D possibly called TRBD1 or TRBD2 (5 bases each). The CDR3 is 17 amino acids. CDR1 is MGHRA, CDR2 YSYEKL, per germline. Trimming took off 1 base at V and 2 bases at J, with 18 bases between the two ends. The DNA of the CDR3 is TGCGCCAGCAGCCAAGCCCTCTCCGGGACCCCTCCCTACGAGCAGTACTTC. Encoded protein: CASSQALSGTPPYEQYF.